Shown below are 26 T cell receptor beta chains from a single sample sequenced in a study of blood T cell repertoires in COVID-19 (TCRdb year 2020). The library came from the immunoSEQ multiplex PCR assay. Not all clones reach the TCRdb copy of this immuneACCESS table, which keeps in-frame sequences only. Checked studies attribute under half of the gap to unresolved V genes and leave the rest unexplained. The sample has under 200,000 clones on record, roughly 80% of them singletons. The ten largest clones take up 1.5% of the sample. Sequencing used peripheral blood. These receptors originate from a human donor in a cohort sampled during active COVID-19.

The table lists this clone with a count of one. This chain links TRBV19 with TRBJ1-4, with a weak D call TRBD1 (5 bases). The CDR3 contains 18 residues. V was cut by 4 bases and J by 4 bases, with 22 bases left in between. The germline CDR1 and CDR2 sequences are LNHDA and SQIVND (reference sequence). The CDR3 DNA sequence: TGTGCCAGTAGTAGCTTATCGGCTACAGGTTCCAATAATGAAAAACTGTTTTTT. Translated: CASSSLSATGSNNEKLFF.

The chain has TRBV4-3 and TRBJ2-2; TRBD1 is a possible D gene (5 bases). V gave up 0 bases and J gave up 5 bases, with 16 bases separating them. Germline-derived CDR1 and CDR2 are LGHNA and YSLEER. The CDR3 contains 17 residues. The CDR3 sequence is CASSQEWAQGSTGELFF. In nucleotides, the CDR3 is TGCGCCAGCAGCCAAGAGTGGGCCCAGGGTTCGACCGGGGAGCTGTTTTTT.

This chain connects TRBV7-8 to TRBJ2-2; the match to TRBD2 covers 7 bases. Germline V CDR1 and CDR2: SGHVS, FQNEAQ. The V gene end was trimmed by 5 bases and the J gene end by 6 bases; junction bases not matched to a gene: 3. The CDR3 has 13 residues. CDR3 bases: TGTGCCAGCAGCCTCGGACTAGCCGGGGAGCTGTTTTTT. Its translation: CASSLGLAGELFF. The complete variable domain, with remaining parts taken from reference TRBV7-8 and TRBJ2-2, reads GAGVSQSPRYKVAKRGQDVALRCDPISGHVSLFWYQQALGQGPEFLTYFQNEAQLDKSGLPSDRFFAERPEGSVSTLKIQRTQQEDSAVYLCASSLGLAGELFFGEGSRLTVL.

The rearrangement links TRBV7-8 to TRBJ2-7; D unclear. The CDR3 extends over 15 amino acids. V lost 2 bases to trimming and J lost 0 bases, with 11 bases between them. Germline V lookup: CDR1 SGHVS, CDR2 FQNEAQ. CDR3 residues: CASSLTWASSYEQYF. The CDR3 nucleotides are TGTGCCAGCAGCTTAACGTGGGCCAGCTCCTACGAGCAGTACTTC.

The genes are TRBV28 and TRBJ2-2; 9 bases line up with TRBD1. Germline V gene sequence: CDR1 MDHEN, CDR2 SYDVKM. CDR3 length: 16 residues. V dropped 6 bases and J dropped 0; count of bases not matched to a gene: 5. This CDR3 reads CASSEGQGTNTGELFF. DNA for the CDR3: TGTGCCAGCAGCGAGGGACAGGGAACGAACACCGGGGAGCTGTTTTTT.

Only a few counts were recorded for this clone. This chain uses TRBV5-1 with TRBJ1-1; 7 positions match TRBD1. Germline lookup yields CDR1 SGHRS and CDR2 YFSETQ. J lost 0 bases, V lost 3 bases, and 5 bases had no gene match. The CDR3 spans 15 residues. The CDR3 loop reads CASSSRDSMNTEAFF. The DNA for the CDR3 is TGCGCCAGCAGCTCCCGGGACAGCATGAACACTGAAGCTTTCTTT.

In regard to this clone: Other DNA variants within this sample encode the same CDR3. J is TRBJ1-5 and V is TRBV7-2; 7 bases line up with TRBD1. The trim removed 4 bases at V and 5 bases at J, leaving 5 bases unmatched. The CDR3 covers 14 residues. CDR1 is SGHTA and CDR2 is FQGNSA in the germline V gene. The chain's CDR3 is CASSSRQGDQPQHF. CDR3 sequence (DNA): TGTGCCAGCAGCTCCCGACAGGGCGATCAGCCCCAGCATTTT.

The genes are TRBV11-2 and TRBJ2-7, with 9 bases lining up with TRBD1. Germline loops: CDR1 SGHAT, CDR2 FQNNGV. The CDR3 is made up of 15 amino acids. V was clipped by 4 bases and J by 3 bases; unmatched bases: 7. The CDR3, as DNA: TGTGCCAGCAGCTCCCAGACAGGGGGAGGCTACGAGCAGTACTTC. This sequence encodes CASSSQTGGGYEQYF. Variable domain in full (rest from reference TRBV11-2 and TRBJ2-7): EAGVAQSPRYKIIEKRQSVAFWCNPISGHATLYWYQQILGQGPKLLIQFQNNGVVDDSQLPKDRFSAERLKGVDSTLKIQPAKLEDSAVYLCASSSQTGGGYEQYFGPGTRLTVT.

The chain is built from TRBV11-1 and TRBJ1-2, with 9 bases matching TRBD1. With 5 bases clipped from V and 2 bases from J, the junction kept 3 bases outside the gene matches. The germline gives CDR1 SGHAT, CDR2 FQDESV (reference sequence). The CDR3 is 14 residues long. DNA of the CDR3: TGTGCCAGCAGCCCGGGACAGGGCAACTATGGCTACACCTTC. Protein product: CASSPGQGNYGYTF.

The V gene is TRBV28, the J gene TRBJ1-2; 7 bases fit TRBD1. Trimming at V came to 2 bases and at J to 7 bases, leaving 10 bases not matched to a gene. Germline V gene data show CDR1 as MDHEN and CDR2 as SYDVKM. This CDR3 contains 15 residues. The CDR3 loop is CASSLGAAGGGGYTF. CDR3 sequence (DNA): TGTGCCAGCAGTTTAGGAGCGGCAGGGGGAGGTGGCTACACCTTC.

The J gene is TRBJ1-3, the V gene TRBV19, with unresolved D. CDR1 is LNHDA, CDR2 SQIVND, per germline (reference sequence). V lost 1 base to trimming and J lost 0 bases, with 7 bases between them. This CDR3 region has 15 residues. CDR3 coding DNA: TGTGCCAGTAGTATAGGGGCATACTCTGGAAACACCATATATTTT. The encoded protein is CASSIGAYSGNTIYF.

Only a few counts were recorded for this clone. The chain employs TRBV7-8 and TRBJ1-1; D is ambiguous. CDR3 length equals 13 residues. Looked up from germline, CDR1 is SGHVS and CDR2 is FQNEAQ. Trimming took 3 bases from V and 6 from J, leaving 11 bases between them. In DNA form, the CDR3 reads TGTGCCAGCAGCTTGCGGGATGGAGCTGAAGCTTTCTTT. This gives the protein CASSLRDGAEAFF. Full variable domain (remainder filled in from reference TRBV7-8 and TRBJ1-1): GAGVSQSPRYKVAKRGQDVALRCDPISGHVSLFWYQQALGQGPEFLTYFQNEAQLDKSGLPSDRFFAERPEGSVSTLKIQRTQQEDSAVYLCASSLRDGAEAFFGQGTRLTVV.

For the CDR3, the DNA is TGTGCCAGCAGCTTGGCGACTAGCGGGAGCTACAATGAGCAGTTCTTC. Its translation: CASSLATSGSYNEQFF. This chain joins TRBV5-4 and TRBJ2-1; 12 nucleotides line up with TRBD2. The length of the CDR3 is 16 residues. V was clipped by 0 bases and J by 3 bases; unmatched bases: 1. Germline values: CDR1 SGHNT, CDR2 YYREEE (reference sequence).

The chain combines TRBV6-6 with TRBJ2-1, with D perhaps matching TRBD2 (6 bases). This CDR3 is built from 13 residues. The V gene's germline CDR1 is MNHNY and CDR2 SVGAGI (reference sequence). V was trimmed by 7 bases and J by 7 bases, leaving 14 bases between them. CDR3: CASTPWGVNEQFF. Written as DNA, the CDR3 is TGTGCCAGCACCCCCTGGGGGGTAAATGAGCAGTTCTTC.

The chain combines TRBV28 with TRBJ1-2; possibly TRBD1 for D (5 bases). Trimming stripped 8 bases from V and 7 bases from J, with 14 bases between. The germline V gene has CDR1 MDHEN and CDR2 SYDVKM. The CDR3 spans 12 residues. The CDR3 loop reads CASALGASGYTF. CDR3 in DNA: TGTGCCAGCGCTTTAGGGGCGAGTGGCTACACCTTC.

V usage is TRBV9 and J usage is TRBJ2-5, with D tentatively TRBD2 (5 bases). The germline gives CDR1 SGDLS, CDR2 YYNGEE. The CDR3 length is 15 residues. Trimming pared 2 bases from V and 9 bases from J, leaving 20 bases between. CDR3 nucleotides: TGTGCCAGCAGCGTGAGTGGTGGGAGCGAAGCGGCCCAGTACTTC. Protein product: CASSVSGGSEAAQYF.

This chain uses TRBV7-9 with TRBJ2-1; 8 bases are a match to TRBD1. CDR1 is SEHNR and CDR2 is FQNEAQ in the germline V gene (reference sequence). This CDR3 is 15 amino acids long. Trimming cost V 3 bases and J 5 bases; bases outside gene matches: 6. The chain's CDR3 is CASSFWDRNDNEQFF. The CDR3 DNA sequence: TGTGCCAGCAGCTTTTGGGACAGGAATGACAATGAGCAGTTCTTC.

The chain employs TRBV24-1 and TRBJ2-1; no firm D call. The V gene lost 3 bases and the J gene lost 3 bases, with 5 bases spanning the gap. From germline, CDR1 is KGHDR and CDR2 SFDVKD. This CDR3 spans 13 amino acids. This chain's CDR3 is CATSDTDYNEQFF. The CDR3 nucleotides are TGTGCCACCAGTGATACAGACTACAATGAGCAGTTCTTC.

The J gene is TRBJ2-3, the V gene TRBV4-3; D possibly corresponds to TRBD2 (5 bases). The germline V gene encodes CDR1 LGHNA and CDR2 YSLEER. This CDR3 has 16 residues. The V and J ends lost 0 bases and 3 bases respectively, with 13 bases between them. CDR3: CASSQDLGLATDTQYF. The CDR3 DNA is TGCGCCAGCAGCCAAGATCTGGGCCTAGCTACAGATACGCAGTATTTT.

The V and J genes are TRBV13 and TRBJ1-1; 8 bases align to TRBD1. J lost 5 bases, V lost 4 bases, and 6 bases had no gene match. This CDR3 is built from 14 residues. Germline values: CDR1 PRHDT, CDR2 FYEKMQ (reference sequence). The CDR3 DNA follows: TGTGCCAGCAGCTATGGACAGGGAATGACTGAAGCTTTCTTT. It yields the protein CASSYGQGMTEAFF.

With regard to this clone: The sample contains more than one DNA sequence encoding this CDR3. The rearrangement links TRBV7-2 to TRBJ2-7, with unresolved D. The CDR3 totals 12 residues. Trimming cost V 5 bases and J 0 bases, with 5 bases left between them. Germline V lookup: CDR1 SGHTA, CDR2 FQGNSA. This CDR3 reads CASSPSSYEQYF. As DNA, the CDR3 is TGTGCCAGCAGCCCGAGCTCCTACGAGCAGTACTTC.

The chain combines TRBV18 with TRBJ2-7; 14 bases are a match to TRBD2. Germline lookup yields CDR1 KGHSH and CDR2 LQKENI. With 5 bases clipped from V and 3 bases from J, the junction kept 6 bases outside the gene matches. The CDR3 runs to 16 residues. The CDR3 here is CASSIGTSGSIYEQYF. Written as DNA, the CDR3 is TGTGCCAGCTCAATCGGGACTAGCGGGAGTATCTACGAGCAGTACTTC.

This clone was detected a few times. This chain joins TRBV5-1 and TRBJ2-7, with unresolved D. Germline V CDR1 and CDR2: SGHRS, YFSETQ. This CDR3 has 13 amino acids. V gave up 1 base and J gave up 4 bases, with 9 bases separating them. The CDR3 DNA reads TGCGCCAGCAGCTTGTCGAACGGTTACGAGCAGTACTTC. It specifies CASSLSNGYEQYF. The variable domain in full, with the rest retrieved from reference TRBV5-1 and TRBJ2-7, is KAGVTQTPRYLIKTRGQQVTLSCSPISGHRSVSWYQQTPGQGLQFLFEYFSETQRNKGNFPGRFSGRQFSNSRSEMNVSTLELGDSALYLCASSLSNGYEQYFGPGTRLTVT.

This chain links TRBV5-8 with TRBJ2-1, with a possible D match to TRBD2 (5 bases). The CDR3 has 18 amino acids. V lost 0 bases and J 0 bases, leaving 16 bases between the germline ends. From germline, CDR1 is SGHTS and CDR2 YDEGEE. CDR3 nucleotides: TGTGCCAGCAGCTTGGTTCTCGGGGTTAGGAGCTCCTACAATGAGCAGTTCTTC. It yields the protein CASSLVLGVRSSYNEQFF.

The rearrangement joins TRBV5-6 to TRBJ1-4; weak D call: TRBD1 (5 bases). Germline CDR1 SGHDT, CDR2 YYEEEE. The CDR3 covers 13 residues. Trimming pared 7 bases from V and 8 bases from J, leaving 15 bases between. CDR3 sequence (DNA): TGTGCCAGCTGCCCCGGGGGGGAGGAAAAACTGTTTTTT. It codes for CASCPGGEEKLFF.

CDR3 protein: CASSLEAPGGTNYGYTF. DNA for the CDR3: TGTGCCAGCAGCTTAGAAGCTCCAGGTGGAACTAACTATGGCTACACCTTC. The chain is built from TRBV7-6 and TRBJ1-2; D is uncertain. V was trimmed by 1 base and J by 0 bases, leaving 15 bases between them. Looked up from germline, CDR1 is SGHVS and CDR2 is FNYEAQ. The CDR3 runs to 17 residues.